What follows describes a single T cell receptor (beta chain). Its cognate antigen is unknown. Germline CDR1 LNHDA, CDR2 SQIVND (reference sequence). V lost 8 bases, J lost 0 bases, and 6 bases stayed unmatched. CDR3 length: 16 amino acids. The data are from a study of tumor-infiltrating lymphocytes in localized non-small cell lung cancer. In the study overall: Resected tumor was paired with non-adjacent uninvolved lung from the same patient. Findings and caveats of the study: Available tissue quantity limited TCR sequencing to a patient subset.

Measured with immunoSEQ multiplex PCR; TCRdb has only the in-frame clones, and not every one. The sample lists nearly 9,500 clones; about 80% were seen once. The chain has TRBV19 and TRBJ1-4, with 10 positions matching TRBD1. The sequencing sample was made of uninvolved lung tissue not adjacent to the tumor. This clonotype was sampled from a human donor with non-small cell lung cancer. CDR3 loop: CASCDRGPATNEKLFF. CDR3 DNA: TGTGCCAGTTGTGACAGGGGGCCGGCAACTAATGAAAAACTGTTTTTT.